Below, one T cell receptor (beta chain) is given with its context. Its antigen is still unknown. Using immunoSEQ multiplex PCR, the repertoire was profiled, and TCRdb retains in-frame clones only, with some absent. This sample yields some 26,000 clones, of which around 73% are seen a single time; about 11% belongs to the top ten. Following culture for about ten days, CD4+ T cells were isolated. Vaccinated recipients, who were negative for nucleocapsid antibodies, had no history of SARS-CoV-2 infection. Days 3 and 7 were when half the medium was replaced with IL-2 medium. The source of the sample is a study of vaccination effects on CD4 cells after COVID-19. On the study more broadly: Cultures used fewer than 2.5 million PBMC per well, roughly 9.8 IU/ml IL-2 and roughly 10 ug/ml peptides.

The length of the CDR3 is 17 residues. The V segment lost 4 bases and the J segment 6 bases; nucleotides outside the gene matches: 11. In germline, CDR1 is SGHRS, CDR2 YFSETQ. The clonotype was recovered from a human donor who received a COVID-19 vaccine. The chain has TRBV5-1 and TRBJ2-1, with 12 bases aligning to TRBD2. Sequenced material: CD4+ T cells from PBMCs cultured without peptide, taken before COVID-19 vaccination. CDR3 region: CASSLAGGPRRINEQFF. The CDR3 DNA sequence: TGCGCCAGCAGCCTAGCGGGGGGGCCGCGTCGTATCAATGAGCAGTTCTTC.